The 2 T cell receptor beta chains below come from one sample, sequenced in a study of vaccination effects on CD4 cells after COVID-19. Expansion with viral peptide pools was applied to antigen-specific CD4+ T cells by the ViraFEST assay prior to sequencing. Cultured cells yielded isolated CD4+ T cells after about ten days. Participants got two doses of BNT162b2 or mRNA-1273 vaccine. These receptors have no known antigen. Using immunoSEQ multiplex PCR, the repertoire was profiled, and TCRdb retains in-frame clones only, with some absent. This table holds about 31,000 clones, 65% found once. The input for sequencing was CD4+ T cells from PBMCs cultured with SARS-CoV-2 spike peptides, taken after COVID-19 vaccination. These receptors were collected from a human donor who received a COVID-19 vaccine.

The genes are TRBV5-1 and TRBJ2-7; D unclear. The germline gives CDR1 SGHRS, CDR2 YFSETQ. The CDR3 runs to 13 residues. Trimming removed 0 bases at V and 4 bases at J, with 8 bases between. CDR3 nucleotide sequence: TGCGCCAGCAGCTTGGGATCCAGTTACGAGCAGTACTTC. This encodes CASSLGSSYEQYF. Based on the CDR3 plus reference TRBV5-1 and TRBJ2-7, the full variable domain is KAGVTQTPRYLIKTRGQQVTLSCSPISGHRSVSWYQQTPGQGLQFLFEYFSETQRNKGNFPGRFSGRQFSNSRSEMNVSTLELGDSALYLCASSLGSSYEQYFGPGTRLTVT.

V gene TRBV5-1 combines with J gene TRBJ1-1, with 8 bases that match TRBD1. The V segment lost 7 bases and the J segment 1 base; nucleotides outside the gene matches: 6. The V gene's germline CDR1 is SGHRS and CDR2 YFSETQ. CDR3 size: 14 residues. CDR3 region: CASSQGARNTEAFF. CDR3 in DNA: TGCGCCAGCTCGCAGGGGGCAAGGAACACTGAAGCTTTCTTT.